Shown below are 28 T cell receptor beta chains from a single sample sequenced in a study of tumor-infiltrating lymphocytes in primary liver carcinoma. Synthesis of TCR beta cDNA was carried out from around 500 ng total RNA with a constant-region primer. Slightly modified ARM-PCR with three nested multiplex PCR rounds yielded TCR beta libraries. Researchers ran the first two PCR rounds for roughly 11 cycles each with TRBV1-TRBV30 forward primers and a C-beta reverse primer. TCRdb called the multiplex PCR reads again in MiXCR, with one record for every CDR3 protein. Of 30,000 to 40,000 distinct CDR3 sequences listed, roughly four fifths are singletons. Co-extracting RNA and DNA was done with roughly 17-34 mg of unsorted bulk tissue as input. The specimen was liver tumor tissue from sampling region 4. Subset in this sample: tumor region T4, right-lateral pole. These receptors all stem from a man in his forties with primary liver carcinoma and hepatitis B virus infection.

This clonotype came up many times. CDR3 sequence: CASSQSGNEQYF. In DNA, the CDR3 is TGTGCCAGCAGCCAGAGCGGTAACGAGCAGTACTTC. V and J are TRBV7-2 and TRBJ2-7, with D perhaps matching TRBD2 (5 bases). The germline gives CDR1 SGHTA, CDR2 FQGNSA. The V end was cut by 5 bases, the J end by 5 bases, with 10 bases between. This CDR3 is 12 amino acids long.

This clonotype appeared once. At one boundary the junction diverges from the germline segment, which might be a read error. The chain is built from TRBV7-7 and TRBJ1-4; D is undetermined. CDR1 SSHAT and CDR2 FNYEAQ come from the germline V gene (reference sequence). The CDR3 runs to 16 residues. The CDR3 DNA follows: TGTGCCAGCAGCTCAAACAAGGGTCCCACTAATGGAAAACTGTTTTTT. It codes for CASSSNKGPTNGKLFF.

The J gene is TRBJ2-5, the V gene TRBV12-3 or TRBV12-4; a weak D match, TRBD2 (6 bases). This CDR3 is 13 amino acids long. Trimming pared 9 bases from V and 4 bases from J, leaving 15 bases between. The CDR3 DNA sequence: TGTGCCAGGAGACGAGGCGGGACAGAGACCCAGTACTTC. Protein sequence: CARRRGGTETQYF.

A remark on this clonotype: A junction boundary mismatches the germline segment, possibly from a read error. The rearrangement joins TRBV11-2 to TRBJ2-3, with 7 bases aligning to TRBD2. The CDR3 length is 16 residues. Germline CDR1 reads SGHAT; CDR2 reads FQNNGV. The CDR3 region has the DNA TGTGCCAGCGGCACAGTTGGGGGAGGGGTCCCAGATACGCTGTATTTT. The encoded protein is CASGTVGGGVPDTLYF.

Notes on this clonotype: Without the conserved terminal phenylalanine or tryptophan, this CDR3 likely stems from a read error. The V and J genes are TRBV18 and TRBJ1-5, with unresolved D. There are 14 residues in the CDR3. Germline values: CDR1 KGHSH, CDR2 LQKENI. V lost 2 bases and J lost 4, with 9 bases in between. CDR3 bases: TGTGCCAGCTCACCAACGGGGAGGAATCAGCCCCAGCATTAT. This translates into CASSPTGRNQPQHY.

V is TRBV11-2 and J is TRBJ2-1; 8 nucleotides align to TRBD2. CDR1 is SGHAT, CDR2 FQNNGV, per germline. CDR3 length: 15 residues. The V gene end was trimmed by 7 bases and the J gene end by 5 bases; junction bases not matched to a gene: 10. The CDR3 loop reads CASNSSGLLDNEQFF. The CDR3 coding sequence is TGTGCCAGCAACTCTAGCGGGCTACTCGACAATGAGCAGTTCTTC.

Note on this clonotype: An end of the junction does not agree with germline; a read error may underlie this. The CDR3 DNA sequence: TGTGCCAGTGCCAGCCCCGGGAGGGGGGAGACCCGGTACTTC. Amino acids: CASASPGRGETRYF. This chain uses TRBV11-2 with TRBJ2-5, with 8 nucleotides matching TRBD2. This CDR3 is 14 amino acids long. Germline V gives CDR1 SGHAT, CDR2 FQNNGV. The full variable domain, in which reference TRBV11-2 and TRBJ2-5 provide the parts outside the CDR3, is EAGVAQSPRYKIIEKRQSVAFWCNPISGHATLYWYQQILGQGPKLLIQFQNNGVVDDSQLPKDRFSAERLKGVDSTLKIQPAKLEDSAVYLCASASPGRGETRYFGPGTRLLVL.

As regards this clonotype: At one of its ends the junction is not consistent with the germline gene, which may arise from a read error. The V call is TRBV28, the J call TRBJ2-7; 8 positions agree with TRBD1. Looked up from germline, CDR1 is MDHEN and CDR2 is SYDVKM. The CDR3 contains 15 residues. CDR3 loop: CAGSPATGGINEQCF. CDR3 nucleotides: TGTGCCGGCAGTCCCGCTACAGGGGGAATCAACGAGCAGTGCTTC.

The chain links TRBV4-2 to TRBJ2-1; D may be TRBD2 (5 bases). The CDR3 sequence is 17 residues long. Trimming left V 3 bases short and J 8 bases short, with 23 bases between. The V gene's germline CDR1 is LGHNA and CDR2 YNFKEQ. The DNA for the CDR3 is TGTGCCAGCAGCCATTATTCATCACTAGTGGGAGCCCATGAGCAGTTCTTC. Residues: CASSHYSSLVGAHEQFF.

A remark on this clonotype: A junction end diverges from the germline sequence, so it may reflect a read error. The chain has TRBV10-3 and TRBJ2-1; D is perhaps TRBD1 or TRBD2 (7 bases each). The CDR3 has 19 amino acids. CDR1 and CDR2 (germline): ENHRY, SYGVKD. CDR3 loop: CAISEPGTVSAGDLNEQFF. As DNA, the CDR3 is TGTGCCATAAGTGAGCCTGGGACAGTCAGCGCGGGAGACTTGAATGAGCAGTTCTTC.

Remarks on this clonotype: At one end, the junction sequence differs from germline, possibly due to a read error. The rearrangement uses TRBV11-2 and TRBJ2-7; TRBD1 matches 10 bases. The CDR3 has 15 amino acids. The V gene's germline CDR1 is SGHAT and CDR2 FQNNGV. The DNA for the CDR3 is TGTGCCAGCAGCTTACGATGGACAGGGGGAAACGAGCAGTGTTTC. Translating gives CASSLRWTGGNEQCF.

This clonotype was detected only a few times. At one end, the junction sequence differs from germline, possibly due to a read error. The chain's CDR3 is CAGSLAGGGRDTQYF. In DNA form, the CDR3 reads TGTGCCGGCAGCTTAGCGGGAGGGGGGCGGGATACGCAGTATTTT. V and J are TRBV7-2 and TRBJ2-3, with TRBD2 identical over 11 bases. The CDR3 is made up of 15 amino acids. The germline gives CDR1 SGHTA, CDR2 FQGNSA.

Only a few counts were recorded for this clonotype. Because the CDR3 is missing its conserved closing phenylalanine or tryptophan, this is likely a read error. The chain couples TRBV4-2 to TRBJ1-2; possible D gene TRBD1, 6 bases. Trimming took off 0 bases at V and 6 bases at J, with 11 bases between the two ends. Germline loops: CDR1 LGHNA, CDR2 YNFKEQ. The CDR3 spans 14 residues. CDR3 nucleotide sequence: TGTGCCAGCAGCCAAGAATGGACAGACGATGGCTACACCTCC. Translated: CASSQEWTDDGYTS.

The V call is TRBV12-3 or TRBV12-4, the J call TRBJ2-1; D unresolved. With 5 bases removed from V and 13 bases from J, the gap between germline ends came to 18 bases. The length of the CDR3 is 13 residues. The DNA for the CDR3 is TGTGCCAGCAGTCCCCAACCAGGCAATGTACAGTTCTTC. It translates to CASSPQPGNVQFF.

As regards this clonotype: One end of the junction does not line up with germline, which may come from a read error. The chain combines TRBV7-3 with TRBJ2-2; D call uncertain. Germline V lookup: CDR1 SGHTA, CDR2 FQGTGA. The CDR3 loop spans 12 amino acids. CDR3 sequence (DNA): TGTACCAGCAGCTACTCCACAGGGGAGCTGTTTTTT. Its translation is CTSSYSTGELFF.

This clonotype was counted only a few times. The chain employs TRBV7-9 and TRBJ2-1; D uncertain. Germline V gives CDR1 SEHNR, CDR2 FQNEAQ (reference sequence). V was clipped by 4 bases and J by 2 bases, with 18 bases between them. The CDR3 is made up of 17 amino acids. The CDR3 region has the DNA TGTGCCAGCAGCTCTCGTAGTTTCGAGAGAACCTACAATGAGCAGTTCTTC. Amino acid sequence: CASSSRSFERTYNEQFF.

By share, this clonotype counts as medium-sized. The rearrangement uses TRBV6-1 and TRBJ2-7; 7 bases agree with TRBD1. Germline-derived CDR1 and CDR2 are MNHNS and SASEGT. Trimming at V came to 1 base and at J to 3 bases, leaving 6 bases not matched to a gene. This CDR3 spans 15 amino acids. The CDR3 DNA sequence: TGTGCCAGCAGTGAAGGAGAGGGGGCTTTCTACGAGCAGTACTTC. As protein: CASSEGEGAFYEQYF.

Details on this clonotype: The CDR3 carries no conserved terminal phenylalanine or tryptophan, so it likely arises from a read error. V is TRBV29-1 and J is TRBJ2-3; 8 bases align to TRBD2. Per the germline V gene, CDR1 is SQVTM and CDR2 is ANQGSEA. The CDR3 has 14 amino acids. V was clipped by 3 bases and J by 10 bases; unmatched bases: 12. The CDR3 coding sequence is TGCAGCGTTGAGAGGCGGGAGGTTACTGATGCGCAGTATCTT. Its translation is CSVERREVTDAQYL.

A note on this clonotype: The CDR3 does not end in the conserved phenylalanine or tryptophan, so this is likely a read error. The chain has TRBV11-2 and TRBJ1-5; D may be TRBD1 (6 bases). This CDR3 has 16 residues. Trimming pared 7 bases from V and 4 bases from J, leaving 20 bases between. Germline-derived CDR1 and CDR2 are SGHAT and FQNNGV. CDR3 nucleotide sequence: TGTGCCAGCAACCTAAAGGGGGGACTGACGAATCAGCCCCAGCATTAT. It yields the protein CASNLKGGLTNQPQHY.

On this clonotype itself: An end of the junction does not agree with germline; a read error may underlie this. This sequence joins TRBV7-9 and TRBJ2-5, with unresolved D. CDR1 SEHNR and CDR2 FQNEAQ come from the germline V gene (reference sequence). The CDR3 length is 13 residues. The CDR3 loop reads CASSLAAIETQYF. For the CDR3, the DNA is TGTGCCAGCAGTTTAGCCGCGATAGAGACCCAGTACTTC.

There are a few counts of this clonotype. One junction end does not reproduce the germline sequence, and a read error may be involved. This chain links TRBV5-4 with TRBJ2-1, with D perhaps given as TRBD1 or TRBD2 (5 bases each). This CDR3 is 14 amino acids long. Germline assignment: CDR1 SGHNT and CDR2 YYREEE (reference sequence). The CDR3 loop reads CASSSFGTYNEQSF. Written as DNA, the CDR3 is TGTGCCAGCAGCTCCTTTGGGACCTACAATGAGCAGTCCTTC. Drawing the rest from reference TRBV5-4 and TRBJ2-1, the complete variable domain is ETGVTQSPTHLIKTRGQQVTLRCSSQSGHNTVSWYQQALGQGPQFIFQYYREEENGRGNFPPRFSGLQFPNYSSELNVNALELDDSALYLCASSSFGTYNEQSFGPGTRLTVL.

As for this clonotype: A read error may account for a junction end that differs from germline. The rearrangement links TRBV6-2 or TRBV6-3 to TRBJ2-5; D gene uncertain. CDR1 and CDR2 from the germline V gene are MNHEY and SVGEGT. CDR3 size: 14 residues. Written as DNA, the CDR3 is TGTGCCGGCAGTTCACGGGCAGTTATGGAGACCCAGTACTTC. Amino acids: CAGSSRAVMETQYF.

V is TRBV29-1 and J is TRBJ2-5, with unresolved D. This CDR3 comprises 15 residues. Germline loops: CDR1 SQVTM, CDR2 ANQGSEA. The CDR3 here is CDVESAASRSETQYF. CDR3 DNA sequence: TGCGACGTTGAATCCGCAGCGAGTAGATCGGAGACCCAGTACTTC.

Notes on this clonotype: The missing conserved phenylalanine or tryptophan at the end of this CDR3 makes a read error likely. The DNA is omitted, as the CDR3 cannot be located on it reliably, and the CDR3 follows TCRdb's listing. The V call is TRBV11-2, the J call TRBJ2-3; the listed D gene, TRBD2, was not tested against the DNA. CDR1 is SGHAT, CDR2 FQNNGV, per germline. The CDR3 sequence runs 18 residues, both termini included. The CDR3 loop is CASSEAPQRLAVTDTQYL.

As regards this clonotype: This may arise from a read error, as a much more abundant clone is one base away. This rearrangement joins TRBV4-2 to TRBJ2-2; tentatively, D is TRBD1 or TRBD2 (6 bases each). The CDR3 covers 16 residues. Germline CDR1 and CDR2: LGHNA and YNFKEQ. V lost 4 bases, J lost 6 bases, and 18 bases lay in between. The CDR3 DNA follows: TGTGCCAGCAGCCGAGATCCAACTAGGGGGGCCGGGGAGCTGTTTTTT. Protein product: CASSRDPTRGAGELFF.

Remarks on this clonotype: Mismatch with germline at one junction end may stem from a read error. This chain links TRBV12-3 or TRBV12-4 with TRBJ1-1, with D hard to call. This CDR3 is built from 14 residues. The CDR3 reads CANSSSDANTEAVF. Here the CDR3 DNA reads TGTGCCAACAGCTCTTCCGATGCGAATACTGAAGCTGTCTTT.

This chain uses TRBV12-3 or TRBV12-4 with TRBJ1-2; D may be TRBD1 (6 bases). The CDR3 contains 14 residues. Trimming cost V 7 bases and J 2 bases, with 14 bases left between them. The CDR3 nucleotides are TGTGCCAGCACGCCCCGGGGGGCGAACTATGGCTACACCTTC. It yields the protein CASTPRGANYGYTF.

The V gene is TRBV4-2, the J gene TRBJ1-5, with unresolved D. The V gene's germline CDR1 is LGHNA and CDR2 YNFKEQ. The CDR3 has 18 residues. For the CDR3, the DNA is TGTACCGGCAGCCAAGATAGAATTGGTGAGACCTCCAGGCAGCCCCAGCATTTT. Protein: CTGSQDRIGETSRQPQHF.